This T cell receptor beta chain was profiled in a study of beta chain features in type 1 diabetes. Turning to the study itself: All of the samples together had around 110,000,000 sorted cells examined. Points from the study as a whole: Naive, central memory and regulatory TCRB repertoires appeared more similar among patients than healthy donors. Shorter TCRB CDR3s, moderately but significantly so, were found in Type 1 diabetes patients in all four CD4+ subsets.

Notes on this clone: Its matching antigen is unknown.

The isolated RNA, all of it, was reverse transcribed, so expressed TCRB transcripts were what got sequenced. Libraries were prepared by immunoSEQ multiplex PCR; TCRdb keeps only in-frame clonotypes and omits some of them. The sample includes over 200,000 clones, about a tenth of them seen just once. Germline V gene data show CDR1 as SGHAT and CDR2 as FQNNGV. V was pared by 5 bases and J by 4 bases, with 14 bases between. CDR3 length: 14 amino acids. The TCR sequence derives from a young man with type 1 diabetes. V gene TRBV11-2 combines with J gene TRBJ1-1; perhaps TRBD1 as D (5 bases). Material for sequencing was naive CD4+ T cells from blood. The DNA for the CDR3 is TGTGCCAGCAGCCTGATCTGGGGCGGCACTGAAGCTTTCTTT. Translation gives CASSLIWGGTEAFF.